The T cell receptor (beta chain) described here comes from a study of CD8+CD57+ T cells in acquired aplastic anemia (dated by TCRdb to 2017 to 2018). About the study as a whole: Extracted DNA from sorted CD4+ and CD8+ cells averaged about 3 ug, ranging from roughly 0.17 to 30 ug. Healthy donor samples averaged about 10 million reads for CD4+ and 11 million to 12 million for CD8+ cells.

A note on this clonotype: Its antigen remains unidentified. Base qualities are not at hand, and no much larger clone is one base apart.

Reading the germline V gene (reference sequence) gives CDR1 SSHAT and CDR2 FNYEAQ. Its CDR3 holds 15 amino acids, cysteine through phenylalanine. Only CDR3 DNA is held: 45 bases, read in frame from base 1. V trim: 4 bases; J trim: 5 bases; unmatched bases: 8. In this study, sorted CD4+ and CD8+ T cells from the blood of healthy subjects and of severe aplastic anemia patients had their TCR repertoires deep-sequenced. Ficoll-Paque density gradient centrifugation was used to isolate peripheral blood mononuclear cells. Before DNA was extracted, CD4+ and CD8+ T cells were sorted using either FACS or magnetic beads. Genomic DNA was used as template for profiling of TCR beta VDJ combinations and CDR3 sequences. TCR repertoire sequencing was run on an Illumina HiSeq 2000. In the original analysis: Repertoire assessment relied on Simpson's diversity index, CDR3 size and DJ length profiles, and TRBV/TRBJ rearrangement plots. The most abundant DNA sequence in the deep sequencing data was taken as the immunodominant clone. CDR3 amino acid sequences were checked for sharing between subjects and were compared against published repertoires and the VDJdb database. TCRdb reanalyzed the raw reads on its own, using fastp at Q25 for trimming and MiXCR for clone calling, and kept in-frame beta chains. Rows with a matching CDR3 protein are joined into one entry that keeps the most common DNA and genes. The authors' filters were not applied to this entry. The sample table contains around 190,000 distinct CDR3 sequences; only one count was recorded for around 50% of them. Approximately 15% of the sample is taken by the ten largest.

The investigation overall reported the following: Patients and healthy controls showed no significant difference in CD8+ Simpson's diversity (P=0.060). Although 25 to 30 CD8+ CDR3 sequences were shared by patients and controls, these sequences appeared highly expressed in patients and within the immunodominant clones of patients.

The TCR sequence derives from a human donor in good health, serving as a control. Sequenced input: sorted CD4+, CD8+, or CD8+CD57+ T cells (not recorded which) from PBMCs. The rearrangement combines TRBV7-7 with TRBJ2-5, with 9 bases in between that match TRBD1. The CDR3 loop reads CASSSGTGSGETQYF. The DNA reads as follows: TGTGCCAGCAGCTCCGGGACAGGGAGTGGGGAGACCCAGTACTTC.